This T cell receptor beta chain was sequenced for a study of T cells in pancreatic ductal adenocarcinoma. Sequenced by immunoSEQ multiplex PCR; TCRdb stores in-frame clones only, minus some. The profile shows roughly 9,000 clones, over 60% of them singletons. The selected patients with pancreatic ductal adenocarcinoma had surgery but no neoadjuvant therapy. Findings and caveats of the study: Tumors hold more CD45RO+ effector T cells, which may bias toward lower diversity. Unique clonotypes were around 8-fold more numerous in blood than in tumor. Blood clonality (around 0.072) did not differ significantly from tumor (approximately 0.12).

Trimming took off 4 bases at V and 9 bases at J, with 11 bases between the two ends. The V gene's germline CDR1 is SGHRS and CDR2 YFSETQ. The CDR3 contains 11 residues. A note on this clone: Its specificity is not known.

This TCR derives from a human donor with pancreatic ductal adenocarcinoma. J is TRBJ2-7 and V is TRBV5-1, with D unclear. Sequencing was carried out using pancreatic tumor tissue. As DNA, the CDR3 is TGCGCCAGCAGCCAAGATCAGGTGCAGTACTTC. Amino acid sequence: CASSQDQVQYF.